Many counts were recorded for the clone carrying this TCR beta chain. Its antigen is unknown. The source of the sample is a study of T cells in Graves' hyperthyroidism and ophthalmopathy. Clinical symptoms, serum thyroxine, TRAb, thyroid ultrasound and orbital computed tomography established diagnosis. The germline V and J ends were trimmed by 4 bases and 3 bases, with 10 bases remaining between them. Germline lookup yields CDR1 SGHTA and CDR2 FQGNSA. The CDR3 has 13 amino acids. Study results and caveats: Ophthalmopathy was model-predicted a median about 6.9 months pre-onset.

TCR beta CDR3 regions were amplified from RNA. Primed by the HTBI set, a first-round RT-PCR was run on the TCR CDR3. Each CDR3 protein gets one entry after TCRdb re-called the multiplex PCR reads with MiXCR. Found here are roughly 570,000 distinct CDR3 sequences, around 42% of them singletons; the top ten hold 15% to 20%. The sample was peripheral blood or thyroid tissue (not recorded which). The TCR comes from an adult woman with Graves' disease, either hyperthyroidism or ophthalmopathy (not recorded which). The chain carries TRBV7-2 and TRBJ2-7, with no clear D. CDR3 DNA sequence: TGTGCCAGCAGCTCCCCATGGGACTACGAGCAGTACTTC. Translation: CASSSPWDYEQYF. Full variable domain (rest looked up from reference TRBV7-2 and TRBJ2-7): GAGVSQSPSNKVTEKGKDVELRCDPISGHTALYWYRQSLGQGLEFLIYFQGNSAPDKSGLPSDRFSAERTGGSVSTLTIQRTQQEDSAVYLCASSSPWDYEQYFGPGTRLTVT.